This TCR beta chain is drawn from a study of T cell repertoires in cytomegalovirus infection. Study at large: Carrying CMV and the relevant HLA type showed in public TCR beta signatures.

This clonotype was counted only a few times. TCRdb reanalysed the reads using MiXCR and keeps one entry per CDR3 protein. The table records about 260,000 distinct CDR3 sequences, roughly 15% of them present only once. CDR1 is KGHSH, CDR2 LQKENI, per germline. The CDR3 loop spans 17 amino acids. The germline V and J ends were trimmed by 6 bases and 3 bases, with 24 bases remaining between them. Sequenced input: PBMCs. This TCR was recovered from a human donor in good health (CMV status not recorded). Some clones in this sample may be carry-over from other donors' samples. V and J are TRBV18 and TRBJ2-7; no firm D call. For the CDR3, the DNA is TGTGCCAGCTCCCCGGGCAACCGCCCCTCCTCTGGCTACGAGCAGTACTTC. As protein: CASSPGNRPSSGYEQYF.